This passage covers 21 T cell receptor beta chains from one sample sequenced in a study of blood T cells in healthy people across ages. With a J-beta primer mix and a sample-barcoded 5' primer, a second PCR ran about 6 to 11 cycles. MiXCR, applied by TCRdb to the 5' RACE reads, yields one record per CDR3 protein. The sample yields about 1,500,000 distinct CDR3 sequences, about 30% seen once. Source material: blood. These receptors were taken from a young woman in good health.

This chain joins TRBV7-3 and TRBJ2-6, with 11 bases fitting TRBD2. Germline CDR1 reads SGHTA; CDR2 reads FQGTGA. The CDR3 runs 19 residues. The trim removed 5 bases at V and 2 bases at J, leaving 11 bases unmatched. The CDR3 bases are TGTGCCAGCAGCCCCTTAGCGGGGGGGCCAAGGCCTGGGGCCAACGTCCTGACTTTC. Protein: CASSPLAGGPRPGANVLTF.

This clonotype has a handful of counts. The V and J genes are TRBV3-1 and TRBJ2-7, with D perhaps matching TRBD2 (6 bases). The DNA matches TRBJ2-5 better at its end, which makes the J call doubtful. From germline, CDR1 is LGHDT and CDR2 YNNKEL (reference sequence). The CDR3 runs to 15 residues. CDR3 amino acids: CASSQSAAGLVTQYF. CDR3 nucleotide sequence: TGTGCCAGCAGCCAATCAGCAGCGGGTCTGGTGACCCAGTACTTC.

The gene calls are TRBV7-9 and TRBJ2-6; the D is unclear. The CDR3 totals 18 residues. Per the germline V gene, CDR1 is SEHNR and CDR2 is FQNEAQ (reference sequence). Trimming removed 5 bases from V and 3 bases from J, with 20 bases in between. The CDR3 loop reads CASSPDPTRPRGANVLTF. The CDR3 DNA reads TGTGCCAGCAGCCCAGATCCGACGAGGCCCCGTGGGGCCAACGTCCTGACTTTC.

The chain uses TRBV2 and TRBJ1-1; TRBD1 is a possible D gene (6 bases). Germline loops: CDR1 SNHLY, CDR2 FYNNEI. The germline V and J ends were trimmed by 5 bases and 1 base, with 11 bases remaining between them. The CDR3 loop spans 14 amino acids. CDR3 DNA: TGTGCCAGCAGTTTTTACAGGGAGAACACTGAAGCTTTCTTT. It codes for CASSFYRENTEAFF.

This clonotype was recorded at least ten times. The chain recombines TRBV18 with TRBJ2-3; D unresolved. CDR1 and CDR2 from the germline V gene are KGHSH and LQKENI. The CDR3 runs to 13 residues. Trimming took 1 base from V and 3 from J, leaving 5 bases between them. This chain's CDR3 is CASSPRLTDTQYF. CDR3 nucleotide sequence: TGTGCCAGCTCACCACGCCTGACAGATACGCAGTATTTT.

V and J are TRBV6-5 and TRBJ2-3; D is undetermined. Germline V gene data show CDR1 as MNHEY and CDR2 as SVGAGI. V was clipped by 0 bases and J by 2 bases, with 6 bases between them. The CDR3 runs 14 residues. DNA of the CDR3: TGTGCCAGCAGTTACTCGTGGGACACAGATACGCAGTATTTT. This translates into CASSYSWDTDTQYF.

This clonotype came up many times. The chain uses TRBV20-1 and TRBJ2-1; 8 positions match TRBD2. Trimming removed 4 bases from V and 13 bases from J; junction bases left unmatched: 3. CDR3 length: 10 residues. The germline V gene has CDR1 DFQATT and CDR2 SNEGSKA (reference sequence). The CDR3 is CSATLADQFF. CDR3 DNA: TGCAGTGCTACACTAGCGGATCAGTTCTTC.

This clonotype was counted at least ten times. The chain employs TRBV24-1 and TRBJ2-1, with TRBD2 matching 8 bases. The CDR3 totals 16 residues. V shed 7 bases and J 4 bases; nucleotides not matched to a gene: 11. Germline V CDR1 and CDR2: KGHDR, SFDVKD. The CDR3 reads CATSGSGLAPYNEQFF. The CDR3 DNA is TGTGCCACCAGCGGGTCCGGACTAGCTCCTTACAATGAGCAGTTCTTC.

This clonotype was recorded many times. The chain employs TRBV7-2 and TRBJ2-7; 7 nucleotides line up with TRBD2. The CDR3 extends over 15 amino acids. Germline assignment: CDR1 SGHTA and CDR2 FQGNSA. The V gene end was trimmed by 0 bases and the J gene end by 0 bases; junction bases not matched to a gene: 2. CDR3: CASSLATSVSYEQYF. In DNA, the CDR3 is TGTGCCAGCAGCTTAGCAACTAGCGTCTCCTACGAGCAGTACTTC.

V and J are TRBV4-2 and TRBJ1-2; D gene unclear. Germline CDR1 reads LGHNA; CDR2 reads YNFKEQ. The CDR3 sequence is 13 residues long. Trimming left V 8 bases short and J 0 bases short, with 10 bases between. CDR3 nucleotide sequence: TGTGCCAGCTCCGGGGAGACTAACTATGGCTACACCTTC. Translation gives CASSGETNYGYTF.

This clonotype was seen many times. V gene TRBV9 combines with J gene TRBJ1-4; D may be TRBD1 (5 bases). Trimming stripped 3 bases from V and 5 bases from J, with 11 bases between. The CDR3 has 14 amino acids. CDR1 is SGDLS and CDR2 is YYNGEE in the germline V gene. CDR3: CASSAERQNEKLFF. The CDR3 DNA is TGTGCCAGCAGCGCCGAAAGACAGAATGAAAAACTGTTTTTT.

Here the CDR3 reads CAWKGGQNTEAFF. DNA for the CDR3: TGTGCCTGGAAGGGGGGGCAGAACACTGAAGCTTTCTTT. The chain combines TRBV30 with TRBJ1-1; weak D call: TRBD1 (6 bases). Germline CDR1 and CDR2: GTSNPN and SVGIG (reference sequence). V dropped 4 bases and J dropped 1 base, with 10 bases sitting between them. The CDR3 has 13 amino acids.

The rearrangement links TRBV29-1 to TRBJ1-4; D might be TRBD1 (5 bases). V lost 7 bases and J 4 bases, leaving 13 bases between the germline ends. CDR1 and CDR2 (germline): SQVTM, ANQGSEA. The CDR3 has 13 amino acids. The CDR3: CSAQGRNNEKLFF. DNA for the CDR3: TGCAGCGCCCAGGGTAGGAATAATGAAAAACTGTTTTTT. Based on the CDR3 plus reference TRBV29-1 and TRBJ1-4, the full variable domain is SAVISQKPSRDICQRGTSLTIQCQVDSQVTMMFWYRQQPGQSLTLIATANQGSEATYESGFVIDKFPISRPNLTFSTLTVSNMSPEDSSIYLCSAQGRNNEKLFFGSGTQLSVL.

As regards this clonotype: With a much larger clone just one base away, this may be a read error. This chain connects TRBV12-3 or TRBV12-4 to TRBJ2-5, with D tentatively TRBD2 (6 bases). This CDR3 comprises 17 residues. Trimming took 5 bases from V and 11 from J, leaving 30 bases between them. The CDR3 DNA reads TGTGCCAGCAGTCAAGATCCCCACACCCGAGGAGGGAATGAGCAGTACTTC. Translation gives CASSQDPHTRGGNEQYF.

The table lists this clonotype with a few counts. The chain joins TRBV6-1 to TRBJ2-3; D is unresolved. Between the trimmed V and J ends, which lost 4 bases and 6 bases, there was a span of 11 bases. This CDR3 is built from 13 residues. Per germline, CDR1 MNHNS and CDR2 SASEGT. The CDR3 nucleotides are TGTGCCAGCAGTGGTTATCGCATGGATACGCAGTATTTT. This encodes CASSGYRMDTQYF.

V gene TRBV4-3 combines with J gene TRBJ2-1; D gene unclear. The V end lost 0 bases, the J end lost 7 bases, and 19 bases lay between the germline ends. CDR1 and CDR2 (germline): LGHNA, YSLEER. This CDR3 comprises 17 residues. Here the CDR3 reads CASSQESTTHPLNEQFF. In nucleotides, the CDR3 is TGCGCCAGCAGCCAAGAATCGACAACCCATCCCCTAAATGAGCAGTTCTTC.

At least ten counts were recorded for this clonotype. The chain joins TRBV4-3 to TRBJ2-7; 7 bases are a match to TRBD1. This CDR3 is 16 amino acids long. V dropped 0 bases and J dropped 5; count of bases not matched to a gene: 10. CDR1 is LGHNA, CDR2 YSLEER, per germline. The CDR3, as DNA: TGCGCCAGCAGCCAAGATCGTACAGGGGATATCCACGAGCAGTACTTC. Its translation: CASSQDRTGDIHEQYF.

In this sample, this clonotype turned up many times. V usage is TRBV27 and J usage is TRBJ2-6, with TRBD2 identical over 7 bases. The CDR3 length is 17 residues. CDR1 is MNHEY, CDR2 SMNVEV, per germline (reference sequence). V gave up 6 bases and J gave up 1 base; unmatched junction bases: 9. The chain's CDR3 is CASRWGGVPSGANVLTF. The CDR3 nucleotides are TGTGCCAGCAGATGGGGGGGTGTCCCATCTGGGGCCAACGTCCTGACTTTC.

This clonotype was seen repeatedly, ten times or more. CDR3 sequence (DNA): TGCGCCAGCAGCCAAATAAGCGGGGGGGCTTACGAGCAGTACTTC. This translates into CASSQISGGAYEQYF. The chain uses TRBV4-1 and TRBJ2-7, with TRBD2 identical over 10 bases. The germline gives CDR1 MGHRA, CDR2 YSYEKL. CDR3 length equals 15 residues. V trimming: 2 bases; J trimming: 4 bases; junction bases outside the gene matches: 5.

V and J are TRBV5-1 and TRBJ2-1; perhaps TRBD1 as D (6 bases). Germline V gives CDR1 SGHRS, CDR2 YFSETQ. Trimming took 6 bases from V and 5 from J, leaving 9 bases between them. The CDR3 loop spans 12 amino acids. For the CDR3, the DNA is TGCGCCAGCACAAAGGGGGACAATGAGCAGTTCTTC. It specifies CASTKGDNEQFF.

The genes are TRBV12-3 or TRBV12-4 and TRBJ1-5; D not certain. Between the trimmed V and J ends, which lost 5 bases and 0 bases, there was a span of 11 bases. There are 15 residues in the CDR3. The CDR3 nucleotides read TGTGCCAGCAGTCTAAGAGCTATTAGCAATCAGCCCCAGCATTTT. Encoded protein: CASSLRAISNQPQHF.